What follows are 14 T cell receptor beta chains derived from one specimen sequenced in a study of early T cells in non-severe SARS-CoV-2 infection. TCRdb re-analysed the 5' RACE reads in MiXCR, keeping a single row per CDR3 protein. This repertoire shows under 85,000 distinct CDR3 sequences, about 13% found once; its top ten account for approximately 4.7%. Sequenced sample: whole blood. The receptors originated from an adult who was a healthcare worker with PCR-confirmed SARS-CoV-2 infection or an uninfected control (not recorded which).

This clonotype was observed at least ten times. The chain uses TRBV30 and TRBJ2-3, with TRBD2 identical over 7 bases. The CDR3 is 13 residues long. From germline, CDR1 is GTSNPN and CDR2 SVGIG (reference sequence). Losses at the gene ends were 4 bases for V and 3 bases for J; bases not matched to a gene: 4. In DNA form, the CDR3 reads TGTGCCTGGAATCCAGCGGGGACAGATACGCAGTATTTT. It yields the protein CAWNPAGTDTQYF.

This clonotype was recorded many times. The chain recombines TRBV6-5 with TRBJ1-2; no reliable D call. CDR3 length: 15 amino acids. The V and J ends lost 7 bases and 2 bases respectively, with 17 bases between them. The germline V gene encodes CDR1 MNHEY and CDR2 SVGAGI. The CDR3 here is CASTKGGVGNYGYTF. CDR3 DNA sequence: TGTGCCAGCACCAAAGGCGGGGTGGGGAACTATGGCTACACCTTC.

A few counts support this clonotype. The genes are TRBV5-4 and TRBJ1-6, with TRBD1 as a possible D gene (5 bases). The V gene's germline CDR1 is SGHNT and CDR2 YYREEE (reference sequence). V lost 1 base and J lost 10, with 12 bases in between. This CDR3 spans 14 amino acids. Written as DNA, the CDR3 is TGTGCCAGCAGCTTGTCGCAGGGATCCTCACCCCTCCACTTT. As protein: CASSLSQGSSPLHF.

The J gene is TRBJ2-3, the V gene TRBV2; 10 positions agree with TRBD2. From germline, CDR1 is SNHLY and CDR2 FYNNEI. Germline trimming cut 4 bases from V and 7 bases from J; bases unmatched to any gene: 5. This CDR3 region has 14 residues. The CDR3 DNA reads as TGTGCCAGCAGTGTCCGGACTAGCGGTTATACGCAGTATTTT. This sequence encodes CASSVRTSGYTQYF.

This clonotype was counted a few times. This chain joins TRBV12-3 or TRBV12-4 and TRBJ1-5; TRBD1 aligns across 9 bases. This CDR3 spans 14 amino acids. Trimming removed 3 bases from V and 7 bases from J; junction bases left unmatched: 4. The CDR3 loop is CASSFDRGEQPQHF. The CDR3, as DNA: TGTGCCAGCAGTTTCGACAGGGGGGAACAGCCCCAGCATTTT.

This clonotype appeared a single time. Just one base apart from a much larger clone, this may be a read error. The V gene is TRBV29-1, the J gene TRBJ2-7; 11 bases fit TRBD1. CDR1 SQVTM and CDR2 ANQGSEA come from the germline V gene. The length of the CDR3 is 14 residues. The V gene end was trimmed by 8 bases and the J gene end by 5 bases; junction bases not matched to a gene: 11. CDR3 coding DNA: TGCAGCCGATCCCTGGGACAGGGGGTGCACGAGCAGTACTTC. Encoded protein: CSRSLGQGVHEQYF.

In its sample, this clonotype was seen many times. The CDR3: CAWSVRGSWGDQPQHF. The CDR3 coding sequence is TGTGCCTGGAGTGTAAGAGGTAGCTGGGGGGATCAGCCCCAGCATTTT. The genes are TRBV30 and TRBJ1-5, with a weak D call TRBD1 (5 bases). This CDR3 is built from 16 residues. Between the trimmed V and J ends, which lost 0 bases and 5 bases, there was a span of 17 bases. In germline, CDR1 is GTSNPN, CDR2 SVGIG (reference sequence).

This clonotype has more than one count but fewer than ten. CDR3 protein: CASSLDLGAWETQYF. Written as DNA, the CDR3 is TGTGCCAGCAGCTTAGATCTGGGGGCCTGGGAGACCCAGTACTTC. This chain uses TRBV7-2 with TRBJ2-5, with D possibly being TRBD1 (6 bases). V lost 1 base, J lost 5 bases, and 14 bases lay in between. CDR1 is SGHTA and CDR2 is FQGNSA in the germline V gene. The CDR3 sequence is 15 residues long.

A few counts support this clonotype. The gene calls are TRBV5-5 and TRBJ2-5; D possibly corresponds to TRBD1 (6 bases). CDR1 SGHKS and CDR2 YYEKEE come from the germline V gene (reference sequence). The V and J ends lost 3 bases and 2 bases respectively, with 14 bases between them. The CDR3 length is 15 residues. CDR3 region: CASSSGTRIQETQYF. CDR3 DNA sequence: TGTGCCAGCAGCTCCGGGACAAGAATACAAGAGACCCAGTACTTC.

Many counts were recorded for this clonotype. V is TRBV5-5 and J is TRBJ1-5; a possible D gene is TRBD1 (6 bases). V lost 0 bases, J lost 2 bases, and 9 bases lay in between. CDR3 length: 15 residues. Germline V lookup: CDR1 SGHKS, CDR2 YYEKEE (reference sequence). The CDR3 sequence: CASSLGGGRNQPQHF. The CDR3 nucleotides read TGTGCCAGCAGCTTGGGCGGGGGGCGCAATCAGCCCCAGCATTTT.

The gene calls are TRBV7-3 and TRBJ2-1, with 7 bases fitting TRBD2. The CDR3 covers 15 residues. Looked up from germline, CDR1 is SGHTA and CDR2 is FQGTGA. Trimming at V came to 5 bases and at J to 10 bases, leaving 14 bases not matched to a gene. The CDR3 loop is CASSPTGGVSREQFF. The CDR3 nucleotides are TGTGCCAGCAGCCCCACGGGGGGAGTCAGCAGGGAGCAGTTCTTC.

The chain's CDR3 is CASSLLAGGTYEQYF. The CDR3 DNA sequence: TGCGCCAGCAGCCTCCTAGCGGGAGGGACCTACGAGCAGTACTTC. The chain has TRBV4-1 and TRBJ2-7, with 12 bases identical to TRBD2. Germline V CDR1 and CDR2: MGHRA, YSYEKL. This CDR3 has 15 residues. Trimming at V came to 4 bases and at J to 2 bases, leaving 3 bases not matched to a gene.

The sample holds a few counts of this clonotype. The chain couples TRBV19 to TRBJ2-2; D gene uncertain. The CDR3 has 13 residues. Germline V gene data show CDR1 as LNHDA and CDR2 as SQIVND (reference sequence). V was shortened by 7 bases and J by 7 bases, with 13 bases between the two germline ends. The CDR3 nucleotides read TGTGCCAGTACGGTCCTTTCCAACGGGGAGCTGTTTTTT. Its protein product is CASTVLSNGELFF.

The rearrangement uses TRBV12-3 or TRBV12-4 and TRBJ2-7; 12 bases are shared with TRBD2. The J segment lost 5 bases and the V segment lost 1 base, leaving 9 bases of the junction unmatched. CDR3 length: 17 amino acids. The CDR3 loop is CASSLELAGGCGNEQYF. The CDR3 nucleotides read TGTGCCAGCAGTTTAGAGCTAGCGGGAGGGTGTGGGAACGAGCAGTACTTC.